Below, 6 T cell receptor beta chains from the same sample are listed, as sequenced in a study of T cells expressing NK-cell markers (dated by TCRdb to between 2020 and 2021). The method behind the library was 5' RACE. The instrument was an Illumina HiSeq 2000. With the reads reprocessed by TCRdb, a single entry stands for each CDR3 protein sequence and no DNA is reported. The sample has roughly 300,000 distinct CDR3 sequences on record. The top ten clonotypes cover around 4.3% of the sample. Sequencing input: blood T cells: a sorted CD56 or NKG2C T cell subset, CD4+ or CD8+ T cells, or bulk PBMC T cells (not recorded which). These TCRs come from a woman between 18 and 75 years old in good health.

The chain uses TRBV5-1 and TRBJ1-6. Germline lookup yields CDR1 SGHRS and CDR2 YFSETQ. CDR3 length: 12 amino acids. CDR3 residues: CASSLDSSPLHF. Looking up the rest from reference TRBV5-1 and TRBJ1-6 gives the full variable domain: KAGVTQTPRYLIKTRGQQVTLSCSPISGHRSVSWYQQTPGQGLQFLFEYFSETQRNKGNFPGRFSGRQFSNSRSEMNVSTLELGDSALYLCASSLDSSPLHFGNGTRLTVT.

The chain carries TRBV20-1 and TRBJ2-7; TCRdb's D call of TRBD2 is untestable without DNA. The CDR3 spans 14 residues. Per germline, CDR1 DFQATT and CDR2 SNEGSKA (reference sequence). The CDR3 spells CSARGLAGGYEQYF.

The chain links TRBV6-1 to TRBJ1-3; the D call from TCRdb, TRBD1, cannot be confirmed without DNA. The CDR3 runs to 15 residues. CDR1 MNHNS and CDR2 SASEGT come from the germline V gene. The CDR3 sequence is CASQNGGLSGNTIYF.

The chain has TRBV7-8 and TRBJ1-2; with no DNA, the TCRdb D assignment of TRBD1 cannot be verified. In germline, CDR1 is SGHVS, CDR2 FQNEAQ. This CDR3 has 16 residues. CDR3 amino acids: CASSLRGDRGLYGYTF.

The chain uses TRBV5-1 and TRBJ1-6; TCRdb's assignment of TRBD1 cannot be checked, as there is no DNA. The CDR3 length is 15 residues. Per germline, CDR1 SGHRS and CDR2 YFSETQ. This CDR3 is CAGSLGTGENSPLHF.

This chain connects TRBV21-1 to TRBJ2-3; the TCRdb call, TRBD2, lacks DNA for checking. TRBV21-1 is designated a pseudogene. The CDR3 has 17 amino acids. CDR3 sequence: CASSKAIPSGGTDTQYF.